This T cell receptor (beta chain) was observed in a study of beta chain features in type 1 diabetes. The CDR3 spans 15 residues. The germline V and J ends were trimmed by 5 bases and 2 bases, with 16 bases remaining between them. Germline CDR1 and CDR2: SEHNR and FQNEAQ (reference sequence). Expressed TCRB transcripts were sequenced after all isolated RNA was converted to cDNA. Sequencing was performed with immunoSEQ multiplex PCR; in TCRdb, only in-frame clones are kept and a portion is missing. The data show 350,000 to 450,000 clones, with about 15% seen just once and approximately 0.019% held by the top ten. This clone was seen a few times.

The specimen sequenced was naive CD4+ T cells from blood. The V gene is TRBV7-9, the J gene TRBJ2-7; D unclear. The origin of this receptor is a woman between 18 and 29 years old in good health. The CDR3 DNA sequence: TGTGCCAGCAGCCAACACCGACCCAGCGCCTACGAGCAGTACTTC. This translates into CASSQHRPSAYEQYF.